Given below is one T cell receptor beta chain in context. What it binds is not known. Researchers ran the PCR with 60 Vbeta and 13 Jbeta primers. TCRdb's copy holds only in-frame clones and misses some; the assay was immunoSEQ multiplex PCR. The sample lists roughly 150,000 clones, about two thirds occurring once. These data come from a study of cytomegalovirus exposure and HLA in healthy donors. Across the study: From roughly 180 million T cells, an earlier analysis saw 120 million or so unique TCR beta sequences. Study-wide points: Researchers reported in a later analysis that a missense DCLRE1C variant was tied to TCR beta V- and J-gene trimming.

Germline CDR1 SGHRS, CDR2 YFSETQ. V dropped 4 bases and J dropped 2; count of bases not matched to a gene: 4. The CDR3 spans 15 residues. What was sequenced was PBMCs. The V call is TRBV5-1, the J call TRBJ2-7; 12 bases are a match to TRBD1. This TCR derives from a young man in good health and CMV-seropositive. The DNA of the CDR3 is TGCGCCAGCAGCATCGGGACAGGGGGCCCCTACGAGCAGTACTTC. Residues: CASSIGTGGPYEQYF.